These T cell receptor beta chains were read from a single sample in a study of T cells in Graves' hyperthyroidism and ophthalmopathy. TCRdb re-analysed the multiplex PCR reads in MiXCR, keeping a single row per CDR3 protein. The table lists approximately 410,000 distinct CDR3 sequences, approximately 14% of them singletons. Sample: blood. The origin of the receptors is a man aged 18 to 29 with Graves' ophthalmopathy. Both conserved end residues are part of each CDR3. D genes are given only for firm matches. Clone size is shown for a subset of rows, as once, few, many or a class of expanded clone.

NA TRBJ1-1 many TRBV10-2 TGCGCCAGCGGACAGCTGTACACTGAAGCTTTCTTT CASGQLYTEAFF
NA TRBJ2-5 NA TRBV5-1 TGCGCCAGCAGCTTTTCGTCGGGGGCCCAGTACTTC CASSFSSGAQYF
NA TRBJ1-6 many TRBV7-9 TGTGCCAGCAGCCGCGACAGAAATTCACCCCTCCACTTT CASSRDRNSPLHF
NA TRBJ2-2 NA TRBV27 TGTGCCAGCAGTTTATTACCCGGTCCGGACACCGGGGAGCTGTTTTTT CASSLLPGPDTGELFF
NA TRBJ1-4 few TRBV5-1 TGCGCCAGCAGCTTAACCCCAGGGGCGGGCGGTGAAAAACTGTTTTTT CASSLTPGAGGEKLFF
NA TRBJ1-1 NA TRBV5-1 TGCGCCAGCAGCATCAGACAGTCCAACCTGAACACTGAAGCTTTCTTT CASSIRQSNLNTEAFF
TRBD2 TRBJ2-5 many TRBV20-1 TGCAGTGCCCGTCAAACCGGGACTAGCGGGCAGACCCAGTACTTC CSARQTGTSGQTQYF
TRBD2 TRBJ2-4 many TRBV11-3 TGTGCCAGCAGCCCCGGGACTAGCGGGAGAGACATTCAGTACTTC CASSPGTSGRDIQYF
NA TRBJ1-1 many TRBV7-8 TGTGCCAGCAGCGTAGGGATACGAGGGAACACTGAAGCTTTCTTT CASSVGIRGNTEAFF
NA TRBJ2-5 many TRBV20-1 TGCAGTGCTAGAGATTCGCGGGCGCGGGAGACCCAGTACTTC CSARDSRARETQYF
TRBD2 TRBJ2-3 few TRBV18 TGTGCCAGCTCACCCCGCAGCGGGGGGGCCGGAGATACGCAGTATTTT CASSPRSGGAGDTQYF
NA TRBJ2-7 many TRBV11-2 TGTGCCAGCAGCTTCATTCGGCAGGCCTACGAGCAGTACTTC CASSFIRQAYEQYF
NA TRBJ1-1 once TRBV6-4 TGTGCCAGCAGTTCAGGGGCCGAGAACACTGAAGCTTTCTTT CASSSGAENTEAFF
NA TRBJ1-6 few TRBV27 TGTGCCAGCAAGGGGGGGGGCTCACCCCTCCACTTT CASKGGGSPLHF
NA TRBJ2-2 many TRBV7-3 TGTGCCAGCAGCCCCGACAGAATTACCGGGGAGCTGTTTTTT CASSPDRITGELFF
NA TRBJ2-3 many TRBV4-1 TGCGCCAGCAGCCAAGAGCTAGGCTTAGATACGCAGTATTTT CASSQELGLDTQYF